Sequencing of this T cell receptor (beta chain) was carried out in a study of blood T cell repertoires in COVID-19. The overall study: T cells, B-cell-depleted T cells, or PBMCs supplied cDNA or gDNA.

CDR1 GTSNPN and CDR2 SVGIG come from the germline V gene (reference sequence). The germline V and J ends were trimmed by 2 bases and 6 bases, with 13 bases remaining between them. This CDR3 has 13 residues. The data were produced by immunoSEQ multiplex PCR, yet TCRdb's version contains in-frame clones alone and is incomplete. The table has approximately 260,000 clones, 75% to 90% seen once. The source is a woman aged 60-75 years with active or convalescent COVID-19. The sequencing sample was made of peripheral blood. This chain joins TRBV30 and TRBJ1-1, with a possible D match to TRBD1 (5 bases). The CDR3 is CAWSRGWAAEAFF. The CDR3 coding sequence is TGTGCCTGGAGTAGGGGATGGGCCGCTGAAGCTTTCTTT.